A selection of T cell receptor beta chains follows, all from one sample in a study of T-cell reconstitution after alpha-beta-depleted transplantation in children. TCRdb used MiXCR to reprocess the PCR reads, holding one entry per CDR3 protein. The top ten clones hold approximately 23% of a sample with 90,000 to 130,000 distinct CDR3 sequences, about 6.5% of them seen once. The sample in question was PBMCs, mostly from graft donor cells, obtained 360 days after TCRalphabeta/CD19-depleted stem cell transplant. These receptors were obtained from a male patient aged 2 to 9 who had a stem cell transplant for acute lymphoblastic leukemia, so the T cells may come from the graft donor. CDR3s include the opening cysteine and the closing phenylalanine or tryptophan. A D gene is named only where the DNA matches it firmly. Expanded clones get a size class; other rows say once, few or many, or leave the size out.

>TRBV28|TRBJ1-5|.|many
CASRGVDQPQHF
TGTGCCAGCAGGGGAGTCGATCAGCCCCAGCATTTT
>TRBV28|TRBJ2-7|.|many
CASSSAQGRSSYEQYF
TGTGCCAGCAGCTCCGCTCAGGGAAGGTCTTCCTACGAGCAGTACTTC
>TRBV18|TRBJ2-5|.|.
CASSPGQSQETQYF
TGTGCCAGCTCACCAGGGCAGTCCCAAGAGACCCAGTACTTC
>TRBV2|TRBJ1-5|.|many
CASGAPHSNQPQHF
TGTGCCAGCGGGGCGCCTCATAGCAATCAGCCCCAGCATTTT
>TRBV9|TRBJ2-3|TRBD2|many
CASSPSGASTDTQYF
TGTGCCAGCAGCCCTAGCGGGGCGAGCACAGATACGCAGTATTTT
>TRBV29-1|TRBJ1-5|.|many
CSVVVGANQPQHF
TGCAGCGTTGTTGTAGGAGCAAATCAGCCCCAGCATTTT
>TRBV4-3|TRBJ2-7|.|many
CASSQGADPNYEQYF
TGCGCCAGCAGCCAAGGGGCGGACCCCAATTACGAGCAGTACTTC
>TRBV20-1|TRBJ2-2|.|many
CSARDASIHRELFF
TGCAGTGCTAGAGATGCTTCCATCCACCGGGAGCTGTTTTTT
>TRBV5-1|TRBJ2-1|TRBD2|.
CASSLYRDRPTSGRPHEQFF
TGCGCCAGCAGCTTGTACCGGGACAGACCCACTAGCGGGAGGCCCCATGAGCAGTTCTTC
>TRBV15|TRBJ2-3|.|many
CATTRGTRTDTQYF
TGTGCCACCACCCGAGGGACGCGCACAGATACGCAGTATTTT
>TRBV5-5|TRBJ2-7|.|many
CASSSIFYEQYF
TGTGCCAGCAGTTCTATTTTCTACGAGCAGTACTTC
>TRBV20-1|TRBJ2-5|TRBD2|.
CSARDTGLAFQETQYF
TGCAGTGCTAGAGATACCGGACTAGCGTTCCAAGAGACCCAGTACTTC
>TRBV10-3|TRBJ1-5|.|many
CAISDGRQPQHF
TGTGCCATCAGTGACGGGCGCCAGCCCCAGCATTTT
>TRBV12-3/TRBV12-4|TRBJ2-1|TRBD2|many
CASSLGIELAGDRQFF
TGTGCCAGCAGTTTAGGGATAGAACTAGCGGGGGATAGACAGTTCTTC
>TRBV4-3|TRBJ2-2|.|many
CASSQGRKTGELFF
TGCGCCAGCAGCCAAGGGAGGAAAACCGGGGAGCTGTTTTTT
>TRBV10-3|TRBJ1-2|.|many
CAISETGARGYTF
TGTGCCATCAGTGAGACGGGGGCACGGGGCTACACCTTC
>TRBV29-1|TRBJ2-1|TRBD2|many
CSVEAGGPVF
TGCAGCGTTGAAGCGGGAGGGCCGGTCTTC
>TRBV7-9|TRBJ2-1|.|few
CASSLIAPYPSNEQFF
TGTGCCAGCAGCCTAATAGCGCCCTATCCCAGCAATGAGCAGTTCTTC
>TRBV11-1|TRBJ2-1|.|many
CASSLSWSGARNEQFF
TGTGCCAGCAGCTTATCCTGGTCTGGGGCGCGCAATGAGCAGTTCTTC
>TRBV12-3/TRBV12-4|TRBJ2-7|.|many
CASSSGQVSYEQYF
TGTGCCAGCAGTTCGGGACAAGTCTCCTACGAGCAGTACTTC
>TRBV9|TRBJ2-2|TRBD2|many
CASSSKAGGTGELFF
TGTGCCAGCAGTTCCAAAGCGGGGGGCACCGGGGAGCTGTTTTTT
>TRBV7-9|TRBJ2-7|.|.
CASSSGTAAYEQYF
TGTGCCAGCAGCTCCGGGACCGCCGCCTACGAGCAGTACTTC
>TRBV11-2|TRBJ2-5|TRBD2|.
CASSQPRRLRLAGVPQYF
TGTGCCAGCAGCCAGCCTCGCCGGCTTCGACTAGCGGGGGTGCCCCAGTACTTC
>TRBV11-1|TRBJ2-7|.|many
CASSPDRGLYPNEQYF
TGTGCCAGCAGCCCTGACCGGGGACTCTACCCCAACGAGCAGTACTTC
>TRBV11-2|TRBJ1-5|.|.
CASSLVGGTPPGGNQPQHF
TGTGCCAGCAGCTTAGTGGGCGGGACACCCCCGGGAGGCAATCAGCCCCAGCATTTT
>TRBV7-2|TRBJ1-1|TRBD1|.
CASSLLTGVDTEAFF
TGTGCCAGCAGCTTATTAACAGGGGTCGACACTGAAGCTTTCTTT
>TRBV7-6|TRBJ2-1|TRBD1|many
CASSLVSAGQGAASSYNEQFF
TGTGCCAGCAGCTTAGTAAGCGCGGGACAGGGGGCCGCGTCCTCCTACAATGAGCAGTTCTTC
>TRBV20-1|TRBJ1-2|.|.
CSARGLRGGGYTF
TGCAGTGCTAGAGGTCTCAGGGGAGGAGGCTACACCTTC
>TRBV20-1|TRBJ2-7|TRBD2|many
CSARLRDYPLHEQYF
TGCAGTGCTCGTCTGAGGGACTATCCTCTCCACGAGCAGTACTTC
>TRBV5-6|TRBJ1-2|TRBD1|few
CASSPGTGKHGYTF
TGTGCCAGCAGCCCCGGGACAGGGAAGCATGGCTACACCTTC
>TRBV29-1|TRBJ2-7|.|many
CSVAGWGTYEQYF
TGCAGCGTTGCCGGGTGGGGCACCTACGAGCAGTACTTC
>TRBV7-6|TRBJ2-7|TRBD2|.
CASSLETSGRRGEQYF
TGTGCCAGCAGCTTAGAGACTAGCGGGAGACGAGGCGAGCAGTACTTC
>TRBV30|TRBJ2-7|.|.
CAWSPGSSYEQYF
TGTGCCTGGAGCCCCGGGAGCTCCTACGAGCAGTACTTC
>TRBV20-1|TRBJ2-5|TRBD1|many
CSARPYLGTGQETQYF
TGCAGTGCTAGACCTTACCTCGGGACAGGACAAGAGACCCAGTACTTC
>TRBV6-2/TRBV6-3|TRBJ1-6|.|few
CASKTDSPLHF
TGTGCCAGCAAGACCGATTCACCCCTCCACTTT
>TRBV10-3|TRBJ2-5|.|many
CAISTGEYQETQYF
TGTGCCATCAGTACGGGAGAGTACCAAGAGACCCAGTACTTC
>TRBV9|TRBJ2-2|TRBD2|.
CASSAGLAGAGELFF
TGTGCCAGCAGCGCGGGACTAGCGGGAGCCGGGGAGCTGTTTTTT
>TRBV12-3/TRBV12-4|TRBJ1-5|.|few
CASTQTVNQPQHF
TGTGCCAGCACTCAGACAGTGAATCAGCCCCAGCATTTT
>TRBV28|TRBJ2-1|.|many
CASSFLETYNEQFF
TGTGCCAGCAGTTTTCTGGAAACCTACAATGAGCAGTTCTTC
>TRBV7-8|TRBJ2-1|TRBD2|many
CASSPRLAGGDYNEQFF
TGTGCCAGCAGCCCCCGACTAGCGGGGGGGGATTACAATGAGCAGTTCTTC
>TRBV29-1|TRBJ1-2|TRBD1|few
CSVRDRGTYGYTF
TGCAGCGTCCGGGACAGGGGTACCTATGGCTACACCTTC
>TRBV20-1|TRBJ1-2|TRBD1|many
CSARDLAGGKGYGYTF
TGCAGTGCTAGAGATCTCGCAGGGGGCAAGGGCTATGGCTACACCTTC
>TRBV12-3/TRBV12-4|TRBJ2-2|.|many
CASSFVSVNTGELFF
TGTGCCAGCAGTTTCGTGTCAGTGAACACCGGGGAGCTGTTTTTT
>TRBV7-9|TRBJ1-1|TRBD1|many
CASLRGGNTEAFF
TGTGCCAGCCTCAGGGGGGGGAACACTGAAGCTTTCTTT
>TRBV7-9|TRBJ2-7|.|few
CASSLNRASGEQYF
TGTGCCAGCAGCTTAAACCGGGCCTCCGGCGAGCAGTACTTC
>TRBV21-1|TRBJ2-1|.|many
CASSKVGVWGNEQFF
TGTGCCAGCAGCAAAGTAGGGGTCTGGGGCAATGAGCAGTTCTTC
>TRBV28|TRBJ2-1|TRBD2|many
CASSPGGWYEQFF
TGTGCCAGCAGTCCGGGAGGGTGGTACGAGCAGTTCTTC
>TRBV20-1|TRBJ2-2|.|many
CSARATGPTGELFF
TGCAGTGCTAGAGCGACAGGACCCACCGGGGAGCTGTTTTTT
>TRBV4-2|TRBJ2-7|.|many
CASSPGTGLYEQYF
TGTGCCAGCAGCCCTGGAACAGGATTGTACGAGCAGTACTTC
>TRBV7-9|TRBJ1-5|.|many
CASSFLHQPQHF
TGTGCCAGCAGCTTCCTTCATCAGCCCCAGCATTTT
>TRBV7-9|TRBJ1-1|.|many
CASSLWDTSTEAFF
TGTGCCAGCAGCTTATGGGACACTAGTACTGAAGCTTTCTTT
>TRBV20-1|TRBJ2-2|TRBD2|many
CSARVLRGEELFF
TGCAGTGCTAGAGTCTTACGGGGGGAGGAGCTGTTTTTT
>TRBV2|TRBJ2-7|.|few
CASSGTRGNEQYF
TGTGCCAGCAGCGGGACCCGGGGAAACGAGCAGTACTTC
>TRBV12-3/TRBV12-4|TRBJ2-1|TRBD1|many
CASTETGPYNEQFF
TGTGCCAGCACGGAGACAGGGCCTTACAATGAGCAGTTCTTC
>TRBV3-1|TRBJ2-7|TRBD2|.
CTSSSGLAAPLSSYEQYF
TGTACCAGCAGTTCGGGACTAGCGGCGCCGTTGAGCTCCTACGAGCAGTACTTC
>TRBV6-4|TRBJ1-1|.|many
CASSDSAGEAFF
TGTGCCAGCAGTGACTCGGCCGGTGAAGCTTTCTTT
>TRBV24-1|TRBJ2-5|.|many
CATSDLPGQETQYF
TGTGCCACCAGTGATTTGCCTGGGCAAGAGACCCAGTACTTC
>TRBV10-3|TRBJ2-2|.|many
CAIRRAGELFF
TGTGCCATCCGTCGCGCCGGGGAGCTGTTTTTT
>TRBV7-8|TRBJ1-4|.|many
CASSFPRGEKLFF
TGTGCCAGCAGCTTCCCCCGGGGAGAAAAACTGTTTTTT
>TRBV7-9|TRBJ1-1|.|many
CASNRTRGNTEAFF
TGTGCCAGCAACAGGACCCGGGGAAACACTGAAGCTTTCTTT